These 18 T cell receptor beta chains originate from one sample sequenced in a study of T cell responses to AZD1222 COVID-19 vaccine. Clones were read by immunoSEQ multiplex PCR, and TCRdb kept only the in-frame ones, dropping some. Among about 140,000 clones listed, 70% to 90% were seen once. The sequenced sample was peripheral blood, obtained on day 0 of AZD1222 vaccination. These receptors were collected from an adult in good health.

This clone was recorded only once. V usage is TRBV29-1 and J usage is TRBJ1-2; D is unresolved. Germline-derived CDR1 and CDR2 are SQVTM and ANQGSEA. The V and J ends lost 0 bases and 10 bases respectively, with 3 bases between them. The CDR3 is 9 amino acids. The DNA of the CDR3 is TGCAGCGTTGAAGACCCCTACACCTTC. This gives the protein CSVEDPYTF.

This clone has only one observation. This chain uses TRBV3-1 (or the pseudogene TRBV3-2) with TRBJ1-2, with 7 bases fitting TRBD1. J lost 4 bases, V lost 4 bases, and 9 bases had no gene match. Germline lookup yields CDR1 LGHDT and CDR2 YNNKEL (reference sequence). The CDR3 runs to 15 residues. DNA of the CDR3: TGTGCCAGCAGCCCGCCGACAGGGTCTGTCTATGGCTACACCTTC. It is translated as CASSPPTGSVYGYTF.

The chain recombines TRBV15 with TRBJ2-7; unclear D gene. Germline lookup yields CDR1 LNHNV and CDR2 YYDKDF (reference sequence). The V gene lost 0 bases and the J gene lost 3 bases, with 18 bases spanning the gap. The length of the CDR3 is 17 residues. The CDR3: CATSREGKGRRGYEQYF. The CDR3 nucleotides read TGTGCCACCAGCAGAGAGGGGAAGGGAAGGAGAGGCTACGAGCAGTACTTC.

The chain is built from TRBV4-2 and TRBJ1-3; D unresolved. Germline-derived CDR1 and CDR2 are LGHNA and YNFKEQ. The CDR3 runs 18 residues. V was cut by 0 bases and J by 6 bases, with 21 bases left in between. DNA for the CDR3: TGTGCCAGCAGCCAAGAGAGAGCACGAATGGGGAGCCTAAACACCATATATTTT. This codes for CASSQERARMGSLNTIYF.

This clone came up once. This sequence joins TRBV10-3 and TRBJ2-3, with 11 bases lining up with TRBD2. Germline values: CDR1 ENHRY, CDR2 SYGVKD. V was pared by 0 bases and J by 5 bases, with 4 bases of the junction left unmatched. CDR3 length: 16 residues. For the CDR3, the DNA is TGTGCCATCAGTGAGTCGCTAGCGGGAGGTCAAGATACGCAGTATTTT. This sequence encodes CAISESLAGGQDTQYF.

V usage is TRBV3-1 (or the pseudogene TRBV3-2) and J usage is TRBJ2-2, with 9 nucleotides matching TRBD2. Per the germline V gene, CDR1 is LGHDT and CDR2 is YNNKEL (reference sequence). J was trimmed by 7 bases and V by 8 bases; bases with no gene match: 14. CDR3 length equals 16 residues. In DNA form, the CDR3 reads TGTGCCAGCCTCGGGGGACTAGCTTCTTTAGGCGGGGAGCTGTTTTTT. It encodes CASLGGLASLGGELFF.

This chain joins TRBV13 and TRBJ2-1, with D hard to call. The CDR3 totals 15 residues. The V end lost 7 bases, the J end lost 0 bases, and 13 bases lay between the germline ends. Germline CDR1 PRHDT, CDR2 FYEKMQ (reference sequence). In DNA form, the CDR3 reads TGTGCCAGCAACTTGCACTCTAGCTCCTACAATGAGCAGTTCTTC. Encoded protein: CASNLHSSSYNEQFF.

The genes are TRBV7-2 and TRBJ2-3; TRBD1 or TRBD2 may be the D gene (6 bases each). The CDR3 runs 14 residues. The V end was cut by 5 bases, the J end by 6 bases, with 15 bases between. The germline CDR1 and CDR2 sequences are SGHTA and FQGNSA. CDR3 amino acids: CASSPTGTGDTQYF. The CDR3 DNA follows: TGTGCCAGCAGCCCAACAGGGACTGGGGATACGCAGTATTTT. Full variable domain (rest looked up from reference TRBV7-2 and TRBJ2-3): GAGVSQSPSNKVTEKGKDVELRCDPISGHTALYWYRQSLGQGLEFLIYFQGNSAPDKSGLPSDRFSAERTGGSVSTLTIQRTQQEDSAVYLCASSPTGTGDTQYFGPGTRLTVL.

The chain combines TRBV5-1 with TRBJ2-3; D perhaps matches TRBD2 (6 bases). The CDR3 covers 15 residues. Germline V gene sequence: CDR1 SGHRS, CDR2 YFSETQ. The V end was cut by 0 bases, the J end by 2 bases, with 10 bases between. This CDR3 is CASSLETGLTDTQYF. The CDR3 region has the DNA TGCGCCAGCAGCTTGGAAACGGGACTCACAGATACGCAGTATTTT.

The gene calls are TRBV3-1 (or the pseudogene TRBV3-2) and TRBJ1-2, with unresolved D. Trimming took 5 bases from V and 4 from J, leaving 11 bases between them. This CDR3 comprises 13 residues. Germline values: CDR1 LGHDT, CDR2 YNNKEL (reference sequence). For the CDR3, the DNA is TGTGCCAGCAGCACGACTGTGCCCTATGGCTACACCTTC. This sequence encodes CASSTTVPYGYTF.

This chain links TRBV7-8 with TRBJ2-5; 10 nucleotides match TRBD2. CDR3 length equals 12 residues. Germline V gene sequence: CDR1 SGHVS, CDR2 FQNEAQ. Germline trimming cut 4 bases from V and 7 bases from J; bases unmatched to any gene: 0. CDR3 nucleotides: TGTGCCAGCAGCTGGACTAGCGGGACCCAGTACTTC. It yields the protein CASSWTSGTQYF. The complete variable domain, with remaining parts taken from reference TRBV7-8 and TRBJ2-5, reads GAGVSQSPRYKVAKRGQDVALRCDPISGHVSLFWYQQALGQGPEFLTYFQNEAQLDKSGLPSDRFFAERPEGSVSTLKIQRTQQEDSAVYLCASSWTSGTQYFGPGTRLLVL.

The chain combines TRBV14 with TRBJ2-3; perhaps TRBD2 as D (5 bases). The CDR3 runs 15 residues. Germline CDR1 reads SGHDN; CDR2 reads FVKESK. V was trimmed by 1 base and J by 2 bases, leaving 10 bases between them. For the CDR3, the DNA is TGTGCCAGCAGCCAAGCCGGGGTTAACACAGATACGCAGTATTTT. It is translated as CASSQAGVNTDTQYF.

Only a few counts were recorded for this clone. This rearrangement joins TRBV23-1 to TRBJ2-7; a possible D gene is TRBD2 (5 bases). TRBV23-1 is assigned to the ORF class and has an uncertain function. The CDR3 spans 13 residues. V lost 5 bases and J lost 4, with 12 bases in between. The DNA for the CDR3 is TGCGCCAGCAGTGGGTACCGGGAATACGAGCAGTACTTC. As protein: CASSGYREYEQYF.

This clone has only a few counts. This chain connects TRBV6-6 to TRBJ2-2, with TRBD2 matching over 8 bases. The CDR3 loop spans 17 amino acids. CDR1 and CDR2 from the germline V gene are MNHNY and SVGAGI (reference sequence). V trimming: 5 bases; J trimming: 0 bases; junction bases outside the gene matches: 8. CDR3 coding DNA: TGTGCCAGCAGTCGCACCCCGACTAGCGCGAACACCGGGGAGCTGTTTTTT. Translated, it gives CASSRTPTSANTGELFF.

The V and J genes are TRBV5-1 and TRBJ1-2, with 9 bases fitting TRBD1. V was clipped by 0 bases and J by 5 bases; unmatched bases: 5. The CDR3 covers 15 residues. Germline lookup yields CDR1 SGHRS and CDR2 YFSETQ. As DNA, the CDR3 is TGCGCCAGCAGCTTGGGGGGACAGGGAATTTATGGCTACACCTTC. It specifies CASSLGGQGIYGYTF.

This chain's CDR3 is CASSLSGTSIGSEQYF. CDR3 nucleotides: TGTGCCAGCAGCTTATCGGGCACCTCCATTGGGAGCGAGCAGTACTTC. The V call is TRBV7-6, the J call TRBJ2-7, with D possibly TRBD2 on 5 matching bases. Per germline, CDR1 SGHVS and CDR2 FNYEAQ. CDR3 length: 16 amino acids. Trimming shortened V by 2 bases and J by 6 bases, and 20 bases separated the two germline ends.

The CDR3 DNA reads TGTGCCAGCAGTTCTGAGGGGAGCACTGAAGCTTTCTTT. This translates into CASSSEGSTEAFF. This rearrangement joins TRBV27 to TRBJ1-1; D perhaps matches TRBD1 (5 bases). Germline CDR1 is MNHEY and CDR2 is SMNVEV (reference sequence). Trimming pared 4 bases from V and 4 bases from J, leaving 10 bases between. The CDR3 has 13 amino acids.

Comment on this clone: The sample holds other DNA sequences that translate to the same CDR3. This chain uses TRBV3-1 (or the pseudogene TRBV3-2) with TRBJ1-6; possible D gene TRBD1, 6 bases. This CDR3 has 17 amino acids. Between the trimmed V and J ends, which lost 0 bases and 6 bases, there was a span of 15 bases. Germline V gives CDR1 LGHDT, CDR2 YNNKEL (reference sequence). This CDR3 is CASSQDSGGGSNSPLHF. In DNA, the CDR3 is TGTGCCAGCAGCCAAGACTCAGGAGGGGGTAGTAATTCACCCCTCCACTTT.